This T cell receptor (beta chain) was identified in a study of T cell clones after liver transplantation (dated by TCRdb to 2018 to 2020). With regard to the full study: Samples were obtained from ITN030ST, a randomized trial in which withdrawal of immunosuppression was attempted within 2 years of liver transplantation. Donor-reactive T cell clones were identified by TCRbeta sequencing after a pre-transplant mixed lymphocyte reaction and then tracked in post-transplant blood. Third party-reactive TCRbeta sequences were also identified from pre-transplant MLRs to serve as an antigen-independent comparator for donor-reactive sequences. Of the eight recipients, a few were HCV-positive, while the remaining recipients had been transplanted for non-autoimmune, non-viral indications. The subjects received no induction therapy and were kept on standard immunosuppression until randomization at 12-24 months post-transplant. Tolerance meant complete immunosuppression withdrawal for at least one year without liver enzymes rising beyond twice the upper limit of normal. Blood samples were taken pre-transplant, pre-randomization before withdrawal, and post-randomization after full withdrawal or failed withdrawal. The study cohort included 8 liver transplant recipients, of whom 3 were classified as tolerant and 5 as non-tolerant. Overall results and qualifications from the work: Donor-reactive sequences decreased more than third party-reactive sequences, which suggests partial antigen-specific deletion that was not related to withdrawal success. In most of the 8 subjects, regardless of tolerance or HCV status, circulating donor-reactive CD4 TCRbeta sequences dropped significantly post-transplant. In two subjects, low numbers of available donor cells limited the measurable donor-reactive repertoire. Since no allograft tissue specimens were available, donor-reactive T cells may have migrated into the graft instead of being deleted. Conclusions were preliminary, limited by small, heterogeneous patient numbers and non-standardized post-transplant time points. When repertoire turnover was accounted for, significantly reduced detection of donor-reactive sequences was found in 7 of 8 subjects for CD4 and in 8 of 8 subjects for CD8.

The sample's time point, from its label and the paper: pre-transplant. Unstimulated PBMCs, after thawing, were stained for CD3, CD4 and CD8 and then FACS-sorted into CD3+CD4+ and CD3+CD8+ populations. All 8 studied subjects were randomized to withdrawal of immunosuppression. The Qiagen DNeasy Blood and Tissue Kit was used for isolation of genomic DNA. The germline V gene (reference sequence) gives CDR1 as MNHEY and CDR2 as SMNVEV. Measured from the cysteine to the phenylalanine, the CDR3 is 15 residues long. The CDR3 DNA has 45 bases and is translated from base 1. The V and J ends are trimmed by 5 bases and 7 bases, leaving 18 bases between them. High-throughput TCRbeta CDR3 sequencing of frozen genomic DNA was performed by immunoSEQ, including PCR amplification, mapping, bias correction and internal controls. Regarding the original processing steps: Productive rearrangements were retained, and unique TCRbeta sequences were defined by the CDR3 nucleotide sequence together with the V and J gene. A sequence counted as donor-reactive only if the sequence showed at least 5-fold expansion in CFSE-low cells compared with unstimulated pre-transplant cells and had a frequency of at least 0.01%. Per-subject minimum frequency thresholds, based on the lowest-template unstimulated sample, ensured at least 90% detection power. Jensen-Shannon divergence between the top 1000 TCRbeta sequences post- versus pre-transplant served as the measure of repertoire turnover. Two-sided Fisher's exact tests were used to test for changes in the detection of donor-reactive sequences. The clones in this table, taken by TCRdb from immuneACCESS, are in-frame only. Not every clone is retained; where verified, under half of the shortfall comes from an unresolved V gene, and the cause of the rest is unknown. The DNA was the basis for D and trimming; V, J and clone size are from that table. The sample includes more than 65,000 clones, with roughly nine tenths observed a single time. The ten largest clones add up to approximately 2.6% of the sample.

In this sample, this clone turned up once. Its antigen is unknown. Per-nucleotide qualities are absent, and no much larger clonotype sits a single base away. The material was CD4+ T cells from blood, obtained before liver transplant. This clonotype originated in a human donor who received a liver transplant. The chain links TRBV27 with TRBJ2-1, and possibly TRBD2, on 6 matching bases. The CDR3 in this case is CASSAGTGEVNEQFF. The nucleotide sequence reads as follows: TGTGCCAGCAGTGCGGGTACGGGAGAAGTTAATGAGCAGTTCTTC.